This TCR beta chain is drawn from a study of blood T cell repertoires in COVID-19. Study-level information: The origin of the acute and convalescent COVID-19 samples was the United States, Italy and Spain. Sample material is recorded as cDNA or gDNA derived from T cells, B-cell-depleted T cells, or PBMCs.

Germline CDR1 is SGHDT and CDR2 is YYEEEE. The CDR3 totals 15 residues. V was pared by 0 bases and J by 0 bases, with 8 bases between. In the original processing: Using reference gene primer amplification, nucleated cell counts were estimated. This table comes from immunoSEQ multiplex PCR, and its TCRdb copy is limited to in-frame clones, with some not included. V and J calls plus clone size are reproduced from that table; the DNA served to infer D and trimming. The top ten hold roughly 3.6% of the sample, which has approximately 54,000 clones, 90% to 95% seen once. The sample comprised peripheral blood. The genes are TRBV5-6 and TRBJ2-3; D is possibly TRBD2 (6 bases). This sequence was found in a man aged 50-60 years with acute or convalescent COVID-19. As DNA, the CDR3 is TGTGCCAGCAGCTTGGAACGGGGGAGCACAGATACGCAGTATTTT. This gives the protein CASSLERGSTDTQYF.